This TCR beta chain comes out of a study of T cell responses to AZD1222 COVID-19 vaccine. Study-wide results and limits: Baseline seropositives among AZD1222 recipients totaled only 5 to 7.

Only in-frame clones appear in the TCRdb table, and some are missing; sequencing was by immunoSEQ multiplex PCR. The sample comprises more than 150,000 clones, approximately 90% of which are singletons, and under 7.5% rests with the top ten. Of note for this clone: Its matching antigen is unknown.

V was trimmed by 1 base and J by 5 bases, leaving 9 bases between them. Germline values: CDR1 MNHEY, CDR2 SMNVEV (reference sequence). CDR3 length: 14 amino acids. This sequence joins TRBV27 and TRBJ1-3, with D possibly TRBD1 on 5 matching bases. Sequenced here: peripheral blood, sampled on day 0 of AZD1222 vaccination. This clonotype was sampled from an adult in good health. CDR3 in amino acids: CASSLLGTRNTIYF. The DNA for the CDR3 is TGTGCCAGCAGTTTATTGGGGACGCGAAACACCATATATTTT.